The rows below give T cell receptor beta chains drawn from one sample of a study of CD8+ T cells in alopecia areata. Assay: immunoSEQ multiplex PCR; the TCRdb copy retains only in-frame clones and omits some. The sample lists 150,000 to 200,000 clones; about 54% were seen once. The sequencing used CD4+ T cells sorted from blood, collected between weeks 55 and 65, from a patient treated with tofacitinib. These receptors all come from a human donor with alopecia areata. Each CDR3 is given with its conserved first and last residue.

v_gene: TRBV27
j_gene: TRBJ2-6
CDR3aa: CASSFKGQGVSGANVLTF

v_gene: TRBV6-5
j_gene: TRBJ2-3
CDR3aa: CASSSGGQTDTQYF

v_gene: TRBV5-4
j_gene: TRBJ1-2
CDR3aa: CASSLAGTNGYTF

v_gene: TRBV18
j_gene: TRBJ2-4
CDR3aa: CASSPGTGGLAKNIQYF

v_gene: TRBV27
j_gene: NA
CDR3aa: CASSFLGQGSYEQYF

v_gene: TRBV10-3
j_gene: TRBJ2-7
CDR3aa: CAISGDRDYSYEQYF

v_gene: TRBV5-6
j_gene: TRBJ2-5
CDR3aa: CASSSGWGRQETQYF

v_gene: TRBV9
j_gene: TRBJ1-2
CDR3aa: CASSVVDEDGYTF

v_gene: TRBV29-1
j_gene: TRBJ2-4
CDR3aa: CSVAGVDLNIQYF

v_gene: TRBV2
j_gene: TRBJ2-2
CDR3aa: CASSYRSTGELFF

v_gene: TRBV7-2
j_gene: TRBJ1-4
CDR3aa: CASSLGEGSNEKLFF

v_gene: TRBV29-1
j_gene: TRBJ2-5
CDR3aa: CSVEQGRETQYF

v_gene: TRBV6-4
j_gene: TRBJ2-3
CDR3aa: CASAQRGLTDTQYF

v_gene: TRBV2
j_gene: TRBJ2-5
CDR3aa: CASSQRTQYF

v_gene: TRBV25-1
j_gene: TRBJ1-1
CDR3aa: CASRDRTPNTEAFF

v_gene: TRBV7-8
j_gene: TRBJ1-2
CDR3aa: CASSTDGNYGYTF

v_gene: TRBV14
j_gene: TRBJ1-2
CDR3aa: CASSHRAATNYGYTF

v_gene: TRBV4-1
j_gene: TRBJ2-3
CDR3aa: CASSQDNAGGTTDTQYF

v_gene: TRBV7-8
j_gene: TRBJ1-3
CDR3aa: CASSLREGNTIYF

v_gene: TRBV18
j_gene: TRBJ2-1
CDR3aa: CASSLRRDSEQFF

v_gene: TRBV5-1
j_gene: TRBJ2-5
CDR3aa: CASSLRSAKETQYF

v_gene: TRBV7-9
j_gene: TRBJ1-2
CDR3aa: CASRDSARYYGYTF

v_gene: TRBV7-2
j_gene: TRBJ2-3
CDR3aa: CASSLAGAAPDTQYF

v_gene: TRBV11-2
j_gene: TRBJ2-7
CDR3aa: CASSSNWDRYYEQYF

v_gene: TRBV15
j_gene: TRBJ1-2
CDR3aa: CATSRVSLLYGYTF

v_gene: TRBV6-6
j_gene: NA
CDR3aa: CATKRWAEAYEQYF

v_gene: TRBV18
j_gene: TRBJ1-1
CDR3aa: CASSPLPTNTEAFF

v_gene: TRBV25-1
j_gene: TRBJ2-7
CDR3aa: CASSEGGLQYF

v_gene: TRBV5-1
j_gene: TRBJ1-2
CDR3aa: CASSLGSLYGYTF

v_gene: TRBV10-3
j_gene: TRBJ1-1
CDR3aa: CAIRPDRGPITEAFF

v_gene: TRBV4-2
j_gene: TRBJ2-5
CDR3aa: CASSPAGGKTQYF

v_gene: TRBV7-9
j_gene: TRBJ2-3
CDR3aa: CASSLAHPSTDTQYF

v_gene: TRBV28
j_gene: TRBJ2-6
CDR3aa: CASSLQSVANVLTF

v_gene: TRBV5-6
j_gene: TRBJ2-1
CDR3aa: CASSFGGVYSYNEQFF

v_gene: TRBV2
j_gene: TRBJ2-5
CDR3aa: CASSKTGTSQETQYF

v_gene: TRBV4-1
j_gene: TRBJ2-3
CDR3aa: CASSQESLAGAVAYTQYF

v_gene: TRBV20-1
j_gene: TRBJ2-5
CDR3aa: CSASVGETQYF

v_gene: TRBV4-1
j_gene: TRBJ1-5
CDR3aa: CASSFGDRGGSNQPQHF

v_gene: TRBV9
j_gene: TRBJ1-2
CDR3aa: CASSPGQGPRYTF

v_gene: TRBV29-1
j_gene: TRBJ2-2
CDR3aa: CSVYKANTGELFF

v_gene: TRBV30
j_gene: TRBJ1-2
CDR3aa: CAWRRQGAQGYGYTF

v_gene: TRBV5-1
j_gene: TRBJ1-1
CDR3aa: CASSLRGTEAFF

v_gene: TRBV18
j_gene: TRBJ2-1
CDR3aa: CASSASYNEQFF

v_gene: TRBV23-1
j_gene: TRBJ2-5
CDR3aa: CAKDRVVVETQYF

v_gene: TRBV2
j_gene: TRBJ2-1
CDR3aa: CASSRQGNEQFF

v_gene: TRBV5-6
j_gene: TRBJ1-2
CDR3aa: CASSSDRVVGYTF

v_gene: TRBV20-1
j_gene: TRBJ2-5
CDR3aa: CSARLAETQYF